Below, 19 T cell receptor beta chains from the same sample are listed, as sequenced in a study of blood T cell repertoires in COVID-19. TCRdb's copy holds only in-frame clones and misses some; the assay was immunoSEQ multiplex PCR. The sample has 200,000 to 250,000 clones; over 75% are singletons. Source material: PBMCs or T cells enriched from blood (not recorded which). The receptor set was obtained from a man between 35 and 55 years old who had recovered from COVID-19.

This clone was observed once. This sequence joins TRBV9 and TRBJ1-2; D is unclear. Germline loops: CDR1 SGDLS, CDR2 YYNGEE. The V gene lost 0 bases and the J gene lost 7 bases, with 13 bases spanning the gap. The CDR3 is 14 residues long. CDR3 bases: TGTGCCAGCAGCGTAGGTTCGAGCGCGGCTGGCTACACCTTC. Its translation: CASSVGSSAAGYTF.

The rearrangement uses TRBV15 and TRBJ2-1; TRBD1 aligns across 7 bases. This CDR3 has 17 residues. Germline V gives CDR1 LNHNV, CDR2 YYDKDF (reference sequence). The junction had 9 bases not matched to a gene; V was cut back by 0 bases and J by 4 bases. The CDR3 coding sequence is TGTGCCACCAGCAGAGAAATACCGGGACAGTTATACAATGAGCAGTTCTTC. Translation gives CATSREIPGQLYNEQFF.

The chain links TRBV14 to TRBJ2-5; 13 positions match TRBD2. Germline V gene sequence: CDR1 SGHDN, CDR2 FVKESK. CDR3 length: 17 residues. Trimming at V came to 2 bases and at J to 5 bases, leaving 8 bases not matched to a gene. CDR3 sequence (DNA): TGTGCCAGCAGCCAAAGGACTAGCGGGGGAACAGGGGAGACCCAGTACTTC. It yields the protein CASSQRTSGGTGETQYF.

The chain uses TRBV19 and TRBJ1-6, with TRBD1 matching 10 bases. From germline, CDR1 is LNHDA and CDR2 SQIVND (reference sequence). The CDR3 loop spans 16 amino acids. The V segment lost 3 bases and the J segment 7 bases; nucleotides outside the gene matches: 6. The CDR3: CASSISGTGANSPLHF. The CDR3 nucleotides read TGTGCCAGTAGTATTAGCGGGACAGGGGCAAATTCACCCCTCCACTTT.

This chain links TRBV3-1 (or the pseudogene TRBV3-2) with TRBJ2-3, with 7 bases aligning to TRBD2. Looked up from germline, CDR1 is LGHDT and CDR2 is YNNKEL (reference sequence). CDR3 length equals 14 residues. V was clipped by 2 bases and J by 4 bases; unmatched bases: 3. Here the CDR3 reads CASSQRRGADTQYF. In DNA form, the CDR3 reads TGTGCCAGCAGCCAACGTCGGGGGGCAGATACGCAGTATTTT.

This clone was observed a single time. The genes are TRBV9 and TRBJ2-5; 9 positions match TRBD1. Looked up from germline, CDR1 is SGDLS and CDR2 is YYNGEE. This CDR3 comprises 16 residues. Trimming took 1 base from V and 5 from J; bases not matched to a gene: 9. CDR3 DNA: TGTGCCAGCAGCGTATTCAGGACAGGGGCACGTGAGACCCAGTACTTC. Its translation is CASSVFRTGARETQYF.

The rearrangement joins TRBV27 to TRBJ2-7, with 10 bases matching TRBD1. The CDR3 extends over 14 amino acids. V trimming: 4 bases; J trimming: 5 bases; junction bases outside the gene matches: 5. From germline, CDR1 is MNHEY and CDR2 SMNVEV (reference sequence). The CDR3: CASSYGTGEDEQYF. The DNA of the CDR3 is TGTGCCAGCAGTTACGGGACAGGGGAGGACGAGCAGTACTTC.

This clone was found a few times. The chain is built from TRBV5-4 and TRBJ2-2; D uncertain. V was cut by 1 base and J by 5 bases, with 9 bases left in between. The germline gives CDR1 SGHNT, CDR2 YYREEE (reference sequence). The CDR3 is 14 residues long. Written as DNA, the CDR3 is TGTGCCAGCAGCTTGTTCGGTTTGACCGGGGAGCTGTTTTTT. Translation: CASSLFGLTGELFF.

The V and J genes are TRBV28 and TRBJ2-5; 8 nucleotides agree with TRBD1. The CDR3 extends over 13 amino acids. The ends lost 6 bases at V and 7 bases at J; junction bases unmatched: 7. CDR1 MDHEN and CDR2 SYDVKM come from the germline V gene. The CDR3 region has the DNA TGTGCCAGCAGCCTCGGACAGGGAGGGACCCAGTACTTC. Its translation: CASSLGQGGTQYF.

The chain couples TRBV28 to TRBJ2-2; 8 nucleotides agree with TRBD1. V gave up 3 bases and J gave up 5 bases; unmatched junction bases: 11. The CDR3 contains 17 residues. The germline gives CDR1 MDHEN, CDR2 SYDVKM. CDR3 protein: CASSFPGQGLWTGELFF. DNA of the CDR3: TGTGCCAGCAGTTTCCCTGGACAGGGCCTTTGGACCGGGGAGCTGTTTTTT.

This chain joins TRBV27 and TRBJ2-2; perhaps TRBD1 as D (6 bases). The CDR3 length is 15 residues. Trimming took off 6 bases at V and 5 bases at J, with 16 bases between the two ends. Germline CDR1 is MNHEY and CDR2 is SMNVEV (reference sequence). For the CDR3, the DNA is TGTGCCAGCAGCCCCTCGGGACAAGCTACCGGGGAGCTGTTTTTT. Translation gives CASSPSGQATGELFF.

The J gene is TRBJ1-2, the V gene TRBV9; possibly TRBD1 for D (5 bases). The CDR3 loop spans 14 amino acids. With 4 bases removed from V and 4 bases from J, the gap between germline ends came to 14 bases. CDR1 and CDR2 (germline): SGDLS, YYNGEE. This chain's CDR3 is CASSPQTATYGYTF. The CDR3 nucleotides are TGTGCCAGCAGCCCACAGACAGCAACCTATGGCTACACCTTC.

The rearrangement uses TRBV15 and TRBJ2-7; 11 bases match TRBD2. Germline CDR1 reads LNHNV; CDR2 reads YYDKDF (reference sequence). V gave up 6 bases and J gave up 7 bases; unmatched junction bases: 11. This CDR3 contains 15 residues. CDR3 sequence (DNA): TGTGCCACCAGATTAGCGGGAGGGCCGCCGGGAGAGCAGTACTTC. Translated: CATRLAGGPPGEQYF.

This clone appeared a single time. This chain uses TRBV27 with TRBJ2-7; TRBD1 is a possible D gene (5 bases). The CDR3 extends over 15 amino acids. The ends were cut back, 2 bases at V and 1 base at J, with 12 bases in the middle. CDR1 is MNHEY and CDR2 is SMNVEV in the germline V gene (reference sequence). CDR3 amino acids: CASSLTRAGSYEQYF. The CDR3 nucleotides are TGTGCCAGCAGTTTAACCAGGGCAGGTTCCTACGAGCAGTACTTC.

The chain joins TRBV2 to TRBJ1-1; D may be TRBD1 (6 bases). Germline CDR1 reads SNHLY; CDR2 reads FYNNEI. CDR3 length: 13 residues. The V end was cut by 6 bases, the J end by 6 bases, with 14 bases between. The CDR3 DNA is TGTGCCAGCAGGGGGGCCATCAACCCTGAAGCTTTCTTT. Protein: CASRGAINPEAFF.

This chain links TRBV19 with TRBJ2-7; 10 nucleotides line up with TRBD1. The germline V gene has CDR1 LNHDA and CDR2 SQIVND (reference sequence). Trimming at V came to 5 bases and at J to 1 base, leaving 8 bases not matched to a gene. The CDR3 has 16 amino acids. The CDR3, as DNA: TGTGCCAGTAGTCCGCACAGGGACAGGGGTTCCTACGAGCAGTACTTC. Its protein product is CASSPHRDRGSYEQYF. The whole variable domain, filled in from reference TRBV19 and TRBJ2-7, reads DGGITQSPKYLFRKEGQNVTLSCEQNLNHDAMYWYRQDPGQGLRLIYYSQIVNDFQKGDIAEGYSVSREKKESFPLTVTSAQKNPTAFYLCASSPHRDRGSYEQYFGPGTRLTVT.

The J gene is TRBJ1-1, the V gene TRBV7-6; D is unclear. With 5 bases removed from V and 0 bases from J, the gap between germline ends came to 7 bases. Per the germline V gene, CDR1 is SGHVS and CDR2 is FNYEAQ. The CDR3 extends over 13 amino acids. The CDR3 DNA is TGTGCCAGCAGCAGAACTGTGAACACTGAAGCTTTCTTT. As protein: CASSRTVNTEAFF.

V is TRBV27 and J is TRBJ2-1, with a weak D call TRBD1 (6 bases). Trimming removed 5 bases from V and 2 bases from J, with 13 bases in between. The CDR3 is 15 amino acids. Germline values: CDR1 MNHEY, CDR2 SMNVEV (reference sequence). CDR3 in amino acids: CASSVGGWTYNEQFF. Here the CDR3 DNA reads TGTGCCAGCAGTGTAGGGGGATGGACCTACAATGAGCAGTTCTTC.

The chain joins TRBV27 to TRBJ1-5; possible D gene TRBD1, 5 bases. Germline loops: CDR1 MNHEY, CDR2 SMNVEV (reference sequence). V was shortened by 5 bases and J by 2 bases, with 13 bases between the two germline ends. CDR3 length: 15 residues. CDR3 sequence reads: CASSAGRVGNQPQHF. CDR3 coding DNA: TGTGCCAGCAGTGCAGGCAGGGTCGGCAATCAGCCCCAGCATTTT.